This paragraph covers one TCR beta chain sequence. What it binds is unknown. This specimen belongs to a study of T cell repertoires in cytomegalovirus infection. Study overall: CMV infection together with matching HLA type was indicated by public TCR beta signatures.

TCRdb independently ran MiXCR on the reads; one entry per CDR3 protein. The sample has 250,000 or so distinct CDR3 sequences; approximately 17% are singletons. Trimming removed 3 bases from V and 2 bases from J; junction bases left unmatched: 5. The CDR3 is 16 amino acids. CDR1 and CDR2 from the germline V gene are MDHEN and SYDVKM. Whole-study results and caveats: Summed frequency of shared TCR beta families picked out CMV carriers who also had the relevant HLA.

The sequenced sample was CD8+ T cells from PBMCs. This receptor was obtained from a human donor in good health (CMV status not recorded). Some clones in this sample may be carry-over from other donors' samples. This sequence joins TRBV28 and TRBJ2-3; TRBD2 aligns across 10 bases. The CDR3 coding sequence is TGTGCCAGCAGTTTGGACCTAGCGGGGGACACAGATACGCAGTATTTT. Translating gives CASSLDLAGDTDTQYF.